This TCR beta chain originates from a study of identical twins. Only healthy Caucasians were included as donors. Looked up from germline, CDR1 is SGHVS and CDR2 is FQNEAQ. This CDR3 contains 13 residues. Trimming stripped 8 bases from V and 7 bases from J, with 14 bases between. Template switching introduced a universal primer site, and the cDNA bore unique molecular identifiers. TCRdb called the 5' RACE reads again in MiXCR, with one record for every CDR3 protein. The table records a few hundred thousand distinct CDR3 sequences, 9% to 10% of them present only once. The sample also formed part of further work on yellow fever vaccine responses in identical twins.

The receptor's source is a woman aged 18-29 years in good health. This sequence joins TRBV7-8 and TRBJ2-2, with D possibly being TRBD2 (7 bases). Material: PBMCs. The CDR3 protein is CASGGAEIGELFF. The CDR3 DNA reads TGTGCCAGCGGGGGGGCCGAAATCGGGGAGCTGTTTTTT.